Below, one T cell receptor (beta chain) is given with its context. The antigen is undetermined. This specimen comes from a study of shared clonotypes between healthy human individuals. Sorted-subset replicate PCRs used about 190 ng of genomic DNA. This amount corresponded to 30,000 to 35,000 T cell genomes. In the original processing: ImmunoSEQ output lacked quality scores and full-length reads, limiting matched filtering. Using immunoSEQ multiplex PCR, the repertoire was profiled, and TCRdb retains in-frame clones only, with some absent. Clonal size and the V and J genes are those of that table, whereas D and trimming came from the DNA. There are roughly 2.5 million clones in the sample; about 92% occur only once, and over 0.12% lies in the top ten. Study conclusions and caveats: Sorted-subset samples were not fully sequenced, rarefaction indicated. Larger estimated richness was generally recorded for naive subsets relative to memory subsets.

CDR3 size: 13 residues. In germline, CDR1 is GTSNPN, CDR2 SVGIG (reference sequence). V dropped 2 bases and J dropped 6 bases, with 14 bases sitting between them. The receptor was derived from a man aged 18 to 29 in good health. Sequencing was performed on naive CD4+ T cells sorted from blood. Subset given: CD45RA+ positively selected. V is TRBV30 and J is TRBJ2-7; weak D call: TRBD2 (6 bases). CDR3 residues: CAWSSGLPSEQYF. In DNA, the CDR3 is TGTGCCTGGAGTTCAGGACTACCCTCCGAGCAGTACTTC.